The TCR beta chain under discussion was sequenced for a study of CD8+ T cells in alopecia areata. Study-level background: The drug, tofacitinib, lasted 6 to 18 months, followed by 6 months off drug. Overall study findings and caveats: Sequencing of scalp samples also includes resident alphabeta T cells from normal skin. Higher clonality than in normal scalp was seen in lesional scalp, especially alopecia totalis/universalis.

As the sequencing template, cDNA was produced by extracting RNA and reverse transcribing it. Sequenced by immunoSEQ multiplex PCR; TCRdb stores in-frame clones only, minus some. The repertoire holds some 110,000 clones, with 30% to 40% as singletons. Comments on this clone: The antigen remains unidentified.

The sequenced sample consisted of CD4+ T cells sorted from blood. The source of this sequence is a human donor with alopecia areata.

CDR3 in amino acids: CSVVQGAGANVLTF. The CDR3 DNA reads TGCAGCGTCGTACAGGGGGCCGGGGCCAACGTCCTGACTTTC. The chain links TRBV29-1 to TRBJ2-6; the match to TRBD1 covers 9 bases. CDR1 is SQVTM and CDR2 is ANQGSEA in the germline V gene. The CDR3 covers 14 residues. V lost 6 bases to trimming and J lost 4 bases; unmatched junction nucleotides: 4.